The rows below give T cell receptor beta chains drawn from one sample of a study of T-cell reconstitution after alpha-beta-depleted transplantation in children. TCRdb used MiXCR to reprocess the PCR reads, holding one entry per CDR3 protein. Found here are 300,000 or so distinct CDR3 sequences, around 25% of them singletons; the top ten hold 10% to 11%. The sample here was PBMCs, mostly from graft donor cells, taken 180 days after TCRalphabeta/CD19-depleted stem cell transplant. The receptors were sampled from a male patient aged 10 to 17 who had a stem cell transplant for acute lymphoblastic leukemia, so the T cells may come from the graft donor. CDR3s include the opening cysteine and the closing phenylalanine or tryptophan. Each record gives: clone size, V gene, J gene, CDR3 length, D gene, CDR3 protein, CDR3 DNA. The D gene is left open where the match is weak. For some rows the clone size is stated as once, few or many, or as a class when expanded; others skip it.

clone_size: many
v_call: TRBV5-1
j_call: TRBJ2-7
cdr3_length: 15
d_call: TRBD1
cdr3_aa: CASSLGGQGPYEQYF
cdr3_nt: TGCGCCAGCAGCCTTGGTGGACAGGGGCCCTACGAGCAGTACTTC

clone_size: -
v_call: TRBV10-3
j_call: TRBJ2-1
cdr3_length: 14
d_call: TRBD1
cdr3_aa: CAISESTGGGEQFF
cdr3_nt: TGTGCCATCAGTGAGTCCACAGGGGGCGGTGAGCAGTTCTTC

clone_size: few
v_call: TRBV9
j_call: TRBJ2-1
cdr3_length: 19
d_call: TRBD2
cdr3_aa: CASSVEFLAGGSSYNEQFF
cdr3_nt: TGTGCCAGCAGCGTAGAGTTCCTAGCGGGGGGAAGCTCCTACAATGAGCAGTTCTTC

clone_size: few
v_call: TRBV7-9
j_call: TRBJ1-2
cdr3_length: 14
d_call: -
cdr3_aa: CASSSGGSIYGYTF
cdr3_nt: TGTGCCAGCAGCTCCGGAGGGTCAATTTATGGCTACACCTTC

clone_size: -
v_call: TRBV5-1
j_call: TRBJ2-3
cdr3_length: 15
d_call: -
cdr3_aa: CASSSYSGSTDTQYF
cdr3_nt: TGCGCCAGCAGCTCCTATAGCGGATCCACAGATACGCAGTATTTT

clone_size: -
v_call: TRBV5-1
j_call: TRBJ2-1
cdr3_length: 18
d_call: TRBD2
cdr3_aa: CASSWRTSGSRKYNEQFF
cdr3_nt: TGCGCCAGCAGCTGGCGGACTAGCGGGAGCAGGAAGTACAATGAGCAGTTCTTC

clone_size: -
v_call: TRBV20-1
j_call: TRBJ2-7
cdr3_length: 15
d_call: TRBD1
cdr3_aa: CSASGQGWAGYEQYF
cdr3_nt: TGCAGTGCTAGCGGACAGGGGTGGGCTGGCTACGAGCAGTACTTC

clone_size: few
v_call: TRBV4-2
j_call: TRBJ2-3
cdr3_length: 16
d_call: -
cdr3_aa: CASSQDDWDPADTQYF
cdr3_nt: TGTGCCAGCAGCCAAGACGATTGGGATCCCGCGGATACGCAGTATTTT

clone_size: -
v_call: TRBV18
j_call: TRBJ1-5
cdr3_length: 14
d_call: -
cdr3_aa: CASSPSRGNQPQHF
cdr3_nt: TGTGCCAGCTCACCTTCCAGGGGAAATCAGCCCCAGCATTTT

clone_size: -
v_call: TRBV12-3/TRBV12-4
j_call: TRBJ2-3
cdr3_length: 15
d_call: TRBD2
cdr3_aa: CASSSAGEKTDTQYF
cdr3_nt: TGTGCCAGCAGTTCAGCGGGAGAAAAGACAGATACGCAGTATTTT